The following is a T cell receptor (beta chain) sequence with its context. TCRdb redid the calling of the RT-PCR reads with MiXCR, one entry per CDR3 protein. Found here are more than 550,000 distinct CDR3 sequences, over 12% of them singletons; the top ten hold roughly 3.9%. From germline, CDR1 is SGDLS and CDR2 YYNGEE. CDR3 length: 14 residues. Trimming shortened V by 0 bases and J by 0 bases, and 3 bases separated the two germline ends. The sample comprised memory CD4+ T cells from blood. The clonotype was recovered from a female donor in good health, serving as a healthy control. This rearrangement joins TRBV9 to TRBJ2-2; D call uncertain. The DNA of the CDR3 is TGTGCCAGCAGCGTAGCTGCGAACACCGGGGAGCTGTTTTTT. Amino acid sequence: CASSVAANTGELFF.